This TCR beta chain is from a study of shared clonotypes between healthy human individuals. V gave up 1 base and J gave up 7 bases, with 13 bases separating them. The V gene's germline CDR1 is MNHEY and CDR2 SMNVEV (reference sequence). This CDR3 has 14 amino acids. Every one of the donors was a Caucasian adult that lived in Nashville, Tennessee. From CD4+ cells came CD45RA+ naive and CD45RA-negative memory subsets. Replicate PCRs for sorted subsets used around 200 ng DNA; this equaled 33,000 or so T cell genomes. TCRdb keeps only in-frame clones here, not all; method: immunoSEQ multiplex PCR. The table has 1,100,000 or so clones, about four fifths seen once.

Sequencing was carried out using memory CD4+ T cells from PBMCs. Subset noted: CD45RA-negative fraction. The chain is built from TRBV27 and TRBJ2-5; D gene unclear. The TCR originated in a man between 18 and 29 years old in good health. Some clones in this sample may be carry-over from other donors' samples. The CDR3 here is CASSLLGDVGTQYF. The CDR3 coding sequence is TGTGCCAGCAGTTTATTGGGTGACGTGGGGACCCAGTACTTC.